This TCR beta chain was found in a study of blood T cell repertoires in COVID-19. Per germline, CDR1 LGHDT and CDR2 YNNKEL (reference sequence). The CDR3 contains 15 residues. Germline trimming cut 5 bases from V and 8 bases from J; bases unmatched to any gene: 14. TCRdb's table, derived via immunoSEQ multiplex PCR, lists solely in-frame clones and lacks some. The sample holds some 190,000 clones; 76% are singletons and the top ten take about a sixth. Grouping used clinical history reported by participants in a survey and questionnaire. This clone has ten or more counts. The sequenced sample was PBMCs or T cells enriched from blood (not recorded which). This TCR derives from a woman aged 45 to 65 with acute COVID-19. The chain joins TRBV3-1 (or the pseudogene TRBV3-2) to TRBJ1-2; TRBD1 matches 7 bases. The CDR3 spells CASSRRRDSLSGYTF. As DNA, the CDR3 is TGTGCCAGCAGCAGACGTAGGGACAGTTTGTCCGGCTACACCTTC.